Below are 7 T cell receptor beta chains sequenced from a single sample in a study of lymphopenia after photon versus proton radiotherapy (dated by TCRdb to between 2018 and 2020). The library came from the immunoSEQ multiplex PCR assay. The immuneACCESS repertoire file appears here via TCRdb, limited to in-frame rearrangements. These files lack a portion of the clones; in checked studies, under half of the deficit traces to unresolved V genes, and the cause of the others is not known. Within this sample are approximately 7,700 clones, with approximately 91% of them counted one time only. The ten largest clones add up to around 3.1% of the sample. Sequencing was performed on peripheral blood, taken from a patient treated with photon-based radiotherapy. These receptors were obtained from a woman between 70 and 85 years old with pancreatic cancer.

This chain connects TRBV7-2 to TRBJ2-7, with D possibly called TRBD1 or TRBD2 (5 bases each). The CDR3 length is 15 residues. Germline CDR1 is SGHTA and CDR2 is FQGNSA. Trimming stripped 5 bases from V and 2 bases from J, with 16 bases between. The CDR3 nucleotides are TGTGCCAGCAGCCGAAACCGGGACCGCACCTACGAGCAGTACTTC. Translating it yields CASSRNRDRTYEQYF.

This chain uses TRBV19 with TRBJ1-2, with 8 bases that match TRBD1. CDR3 size: 14 residues. In germline, CDR1 is LNHDA, CDR2 SQIVND (reference sequence). The trim removed 5 bases at V and 2 bases at J, leaving 4 bases unmatched. The DNA for the CDR3 is TGTGCCAGTAGTCGAACAGGGGGAAACTATGGCTACACCTTC. This sequence encodes CASSRTGGNYGYTF.

The genes are TRBV6-5 and TRBJ1-1; D is uncertain. The germline V gene has CDR1 MNHEY and CDR2 SVGAGI. V was cut by 6 bases and J by 9 bases, with 14 bases left in between. The CDR3 is 12 residues long. In DNA form, the CDR3 reads TGTGCCAGCAGCCGTAAAGGGTACAAAGCTTTCTTT. It translates to CASSRKGYKAFF.

The V call is TRBV6-5, the J call TRBJ2-5; D is perhaps TRBD2 (5 bases). With 5 bases removed from V and 2 bases from J, the gap between germline ends came to 15 bases. This CDR3 comprises 15 residues. Germline CDR1 and CDR2: MNHEY and SVGAGI. DNA of the CDR3: TGTGCCAGCAGTCTCCTCCTAGCTGGGCAAGAGACCCAGTACTTC. Residues: CASSLLLAGQETQYF.

J is TRBJ1-2 and V is TRBV5-1, with 9 positions matching TRBD1. V lost 4 bases, J lost 6 bases, and 7 bases stayed unmatched. CDR1 is SGHRS, CDR2 YFSETQ, per germline. The CDR3 is 14 amino acids. The CDR3 region has the DNA TGCGCCAGCAGCCCGACGACAGGGGGAAATGGCTACACCTTC. Amino acids: CASSPTTGGNGYTF. Supplemented by reference TRBV5-1 and TRBJ1-2, the full variable domain reads KAGVTQTPRYLIKTRGQQVTLSCSPISGHRSVSWYQQTPGQGLQFLFEYFSETQRNKGNFPGRFSGRQFSNSRSEMNVSTLELGDSALYLCASSPTTGGNGYTFGSGTRLTVV.

This clone appeared a single time. This chain links TRBV5-1 with TRBJ2-7; possibly TRBD1 or TRBD2 for D (5 bases each). V was clipped by 4 bases and J by 6 bases, with 14 bases between them. Germline V lookup: CDR1 SGHRS, CDR2 YFSETQ. The length of the CDR3 is 13 residues. This CDR3 is CASSEYEGIEQYF. CDR3 sequence (DNA): TGCGCCAGCAGCGAGTATGAGGGGATCGAGCAGTACTTC. Looking up the rest from reference TRBV5-1 and TRBJ2-7 gives the full variable domain: KAGVTQTPRYLIKTRGQQVTLSCSPISGHRSVSWYQQTPGQGLQFLFEYFSETQRNKGNFPGRFSGRQFSNSRSEMNVSTLELGDSALYLCASSEYEGIEQYFGPGTRLTVT.

The gene calls are TRBV7-2 and TRBJ1-4; D ambiguous. CDR3 length equals 14 residues. The V end was cut by 3 bases, the J end by 0 bases, with 5 bases between. CDR1 and CDR2 from the germline V gene are SGHTA and FQGNSA. The CDR3 DNA reads TGTGCCAGCAGCTTGTCTGCAACTAATGAAAAACTGTTTTTT. It specifies CASSLSATNEKLFF.